These 5 T cell receptor beta chains were all obtained from the same sample, sequenced in a study of T cell changes during pregnancy in multiple sclerosis. Some clones are missing from TCRdb's copy, which holds only in-frame ones; the method was immunoSEQ multiplex PCR. The table lists some 73,000 clones, 85% to 95% of them singletons. This specimen consisted of peripheral blood, obtained in the third trimester of pregnancy. The receptors shown here come from a female donor in good health, enrolled as a control in a pregnancy study.

The gene calls are TRBV7-2 and TRBJ2-1; 7 bases are shared with TRBD1. CDR3 length: 13 amino acids. Per germline, CDR1 SGHTA and CDR2 FQGNSA. Trimming took 2 bases from V and 8 from J; bases not matched to a gene: 3. The CDR3 nucleotides are TGTGCCAGCAGCTTAACAGGGGAATATGAGCAGTTCTTC. It codes for CASSLTGEYEQFF.

The rearrangement joins TRBV9 to TRBJ1-3; 7 nucleotides match TRBD1. The V gene's germline CDR1 is SGDLS and CDR2 YYNGEE. J lost 2 bases, V lost 6 bases, and 5 bases had no gene match. The CDR3 loop spans 14 amino acids. As DNA, the CDR3 is TGTGCCAGCACCGCGGACAGGCCTGGAAACACCATATATTTT. It yields the protein CASTADRPGNTIYF.

The chain has TRBV28 and TRBJ2-7; possible D gene TRBD1, 6 bases. V dropped 4 bases and J dropped 2 bases, with 9 bases sitting between them. The germline V gene encodes CDR1 MDHEN and CDR2 SYDVKM. The CDR3 has 13 amino acids. CDR3 bases: TGTGCCAGCAGTTCGACAGGTACCTACGAGCAGTACTTC. Protein: CASSSTGTYEQYF.

V and J are TRBV27 and TRBJ2-7; D is unresolved. The V gene's germline CDR1 is MNHEY and CDR2 SMNVEV (reference sequence). The V end was cut by 2 bases, the J end by 0 bases, with 11 bases between. The CDR3 has 15 amino acids. CDR3 protein: CASSLVARSSYEQYF. The CDR3 DNA follows: TGTGCCAGCAGTTTAGTAGCCCGTAGCTCCTACGAGCAGTACTTC.

The V gene is TRBV5-6, the J gene TRBJ2-3; D gene unclear. The CDR3 sequence is 15 residues long. Germline CDR1 and CDR2: SGHDT and YYEEEE. The germline V and J ends were trimmed by 4 bases and 0 bases, with 12 bases remaining between them. The CDR3 coding sequence is TGTGCCAGCAGCCCGTGGGCAACTAGCACAGATACGCAGTATTTT. This translates into CASSPWATSTDTQYF.